This TCR beta chain was sequenced in a study of shared clonotypes between healthy human individuals. The study's findings and limits: Sampling covered blood only; tissue repertoires likely differ. Larger estimated richness was generally seen in naive subsets than in memory subsets. Clonotype sharing among donors was expected to depend on sequencing depth.

It was CD45RO-negative cells, positively selected for CCR7, that made up naive CD8 cells, with terminally differentiated effector memory CD45RA+ cells excluded. CDR1 and CDR2 from the germline V gene are MGHRA and YSYEKL. The CDR3 runs 12 residues. The ends were cut back, 1 base at V and 12 bases at J, with 10 bases in the middle. In the authors' workflow: ImmunoSEQ yielded junction-only sequences lacking quality scores, so filtering differed. Sequenced by immunoSEQ multiplex PCR; TCRdb stores in-frame clones only, minus some. V, J and clone size are taken as reported in that table, and D and trimming were inferred from the DNA itself. The sample yields more than 2 million clones, around 93% seen once. As regards this clone: Its antigen is still unknown.

V usage is TRBV4-1 and J usage is TRBJ2-1; D remains unclear. The sequence derives from a man aged 18 to 35 in good health. Some clones in this sample may be carry-over from other donors' samples. The sequencing sample was made of naive CD8+ T cells from PBMCs. CDR3 bases: TGCGCCAGCAGCCAAGTTGACACGAGGCAGTTCTTC. Translation gives CASSQVDTRQFF.